This record concerns one T cell receptor (beta chain) sequence. This specimen belongs to a study of identical twins. TCRdb re-called the 5' RACE reads with MiXCR, one entry per CDR3 protein. The table lists roughly 720,000 distinct CDR3 sequences, about 20% of them singletons, with less than 15% in the top ten. The germline V gene encodes CDR1 SGHDT and CDR2 YYEEEE. The CDR3 sequence is 15 residues long. Trimming shortened V by 1 base and J by 2 bases, and 13 bases separated the two germline ends. These data were also filed under a second study, of T cells expressing NK-cell markers.

This sequence joins TRBV5-6 and TRBJ2-7, with D perhaps matching TRBD1 (7 bases). The sequencing input was PBMCs. This sequence originates from a woman under 30 in good health. Here the CDR3 DNA reads TGTGCCAGCAGCTTGTTTGCGGGACAGACCTACGAGCAGTACTTC. This sequence encodes CASSLFAGQTYEQYF.